These 9 T cell receptor beta chains came from one sample sequenced in a study of PD-1 blockade in classical Hodgkin lymphoma. The assay was immunoSEQ multiplex PCR, and TCRdb's table has in-frame clones only and misses some. The sample carries 50,000 to 75,000 clones, approximately 90% recorded once. Every one of the patients relapsed after autologous stem cell transplantation (brentuximab vedotin exposure was variable). The input for sequencing was peripheral blood mononuclear cells (PBMCs), taken before the second cycle of nivolumab. The receptors shown here come from a human donor with classical Hodgkin lymphoma.

V is TRBV5-1 and J is TRBJ2-3, with D perhaps being TRBD1 or TRBD2 (5 bases each). This CDR3 spans 15 amino acids. Germline V lookup: CDR1 SGHRS, CDR2 YFSETQ. V gave up 4 bases and J gave up 2 bases, with 14 bases separating them. CDR3 sequence (DNA): TGCGCCAGCAGCCCCCGGGACCCTCCCACAGATACGCAGTATTTT. Its translation: CASSPRDPPTDTQYF.

The rearrangement joins TRBV6-5 to TRBJ2-7; 7 bases align to TRBD2. This CDR3 contains 13 residues. The V gene end was trimmed by 6 bases and the J gene end by 3 bases; junction bases not matched to a gene: 5. Per the germline V gene, CDR1 is MNHEY and CDR2 is SVGAGI. CDR3 in amino acids: CASRLLADYEQYF. DNA for the CDR3: TGTGCCAGCAGACTCCTAGCGGACTACGAGCAGTACTTC.

This chain connects TRBV9 to TRBJ1-4; 10 bases fit TRBD1. The germline CDR1 and CDR2 sequences are SGDLS and YYNGEE. CDR3 length: 15 residues. Trimming removed 3 bases from V and 5 bases from J; junction bases left unmatched: 4. CDR3 sequence (DNA): TGTGCCAGCAGCGCGACAGGGGGCGACAATGAAAAACTGTTTTTT. Amino acid sequence: CASSATGGDNEKLFF.

The rearrangement joins TRBV10-3 to TRBJ2-7; 8 positions match TRBD1. The germline CDR1 and CDR2 sequences are ENHRY and SYGVKD. The CDR3 loop spans 15 amino acids. Trimming removed 3 bases from V and 3 bases from J; junction bases left unmatched: 7. The CDR3 loop reads CAISEGTGKGYEQYF. The CDR3 DNA is TGTGCCATCAGTGAAGGGACAGGAAAGGGCTACGAGCAGTACTTC.

The chain employs TRBV7-9 and TRBJ1-1; 7 nucleotides match TRBD1. The germline gives CDR1 SEHNR, CDR2 FQNEAQ (reference sequence). This CDR3 spans 16 amino acids. V lost 1 base and J lost 1; bases outside the gene matches: 6. In nucleotides, the CDR3 is TGTGCCAGCAGCTTAGATAACAGGGGACCGAACACTGAAGCTTTCTTT. Amino acid sequence: CASSLDNRGPNTEAFF.

In the case of this clone: Without the conserved terminal phenylalanine or tryptophan, this CDR3 likely stems from a read error. V and J are TRBV6-1 and TRBJ1-2, with 10 bases fitting TRBD1. This CDR3 spans 15 amino acids. CDR1 and CDR2 (germline): MNHNS, SASEGT. V shed 6 bases and J 1 base; nucleotides not matched to a gene: 5. CDR3 amino acids: CASSRDRGNNYGYTL. CDR3 in DNA: TGTGCCAGCAGCCGGGACAGGGGAAATAACTATGGCTACACCCTC.

This clone was counted between two and nine times. The chain links TRBV27 to TRBJ2-7; 7 bases map to TRBD2. The V segment lost 2 bases and the J segment 0 bases; nucleotides outside the gene matches: 4. CDR1 MNHEY and CDR2 SMNVEV come from the germline V gene (reference sequence). This CDR3 is 15 amino acids long. The CDR3 sequence is CASSLSLAVSYEQYF. The CDR3, as DNA: TGTGCCAGCAGTTTAAGCCTAGCGGTCTCCTACGAGCAGTACTTC.

This clone was observed once. This chain uses TRBV29-1 with TRBJ2-2; TRBD2 matches 7 bases. Germline V lookup: CDR1 SQVTM, CDR2 ANQGSEA. This CDR3 has 12 residues. The trim removed 3 bases at V and 7 bases at J, leaving 2 bases unmatched. This CDR3 reads CSVDRGVGELFF. DNA of the CDR3: TGCAGCGTTGACCGGGGGGTCGGGGAGCTGTTTTTT.

The genes are TRBV7-8 and TRBJ2-3; TRBD2 matches 9 bases. The CDR3 is made up of 17 amino acids. The germline V gene encodes CDR1 SGHVS and CDR2 FQNEAQ. J gave up 4 bases and V 2 bases, and 10 bases lay outside the gene matches. Written as DNA, the CDR3 is TGTGCCAGCAGCTTACGGGCGGGGGGGCCTCACGCAGATACGCAGTATTTT. Translated, it gives CASSLRAGGPHADTQYF.